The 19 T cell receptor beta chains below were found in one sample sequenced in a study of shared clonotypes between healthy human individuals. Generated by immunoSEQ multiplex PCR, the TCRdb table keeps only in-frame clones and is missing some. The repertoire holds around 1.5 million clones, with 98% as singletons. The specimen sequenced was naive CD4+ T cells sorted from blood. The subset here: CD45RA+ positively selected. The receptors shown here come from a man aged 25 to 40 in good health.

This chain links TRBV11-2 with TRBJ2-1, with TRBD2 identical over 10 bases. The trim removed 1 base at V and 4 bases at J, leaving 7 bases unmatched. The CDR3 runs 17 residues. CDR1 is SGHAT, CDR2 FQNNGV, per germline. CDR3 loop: CASSLAATSGIYNEQFF. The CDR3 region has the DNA TGTGCCAGCAGCTTAGCCGCTACTAGCGGGATTTACAATGAGCAGTTCTTC.

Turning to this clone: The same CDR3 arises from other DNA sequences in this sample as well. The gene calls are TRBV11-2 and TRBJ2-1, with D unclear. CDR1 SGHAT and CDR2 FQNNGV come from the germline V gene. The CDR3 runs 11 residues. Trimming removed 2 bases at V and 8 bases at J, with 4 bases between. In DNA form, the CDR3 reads TGTGCCAGCAGCTTAAAGGATGAGCAGTTCTTC. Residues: CASSLKDEQFF.

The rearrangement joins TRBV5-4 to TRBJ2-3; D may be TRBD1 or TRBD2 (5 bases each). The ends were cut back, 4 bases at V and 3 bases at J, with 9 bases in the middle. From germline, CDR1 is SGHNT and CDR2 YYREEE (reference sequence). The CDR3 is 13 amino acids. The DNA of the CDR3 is TGTGCCAGCAGCCGGGGCGGAACAGATACGCAGTATTTT. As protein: CASSRGGTDTQYF.

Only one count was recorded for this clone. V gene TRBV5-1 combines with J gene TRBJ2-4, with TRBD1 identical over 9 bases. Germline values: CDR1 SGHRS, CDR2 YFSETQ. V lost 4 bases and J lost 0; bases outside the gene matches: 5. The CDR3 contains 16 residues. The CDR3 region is CASSEGQGLAKNIQYF. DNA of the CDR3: TGCGCCAGCAGCGAAGGACAGGGGCTAGCCAAAAACATTCAGTACTTC.

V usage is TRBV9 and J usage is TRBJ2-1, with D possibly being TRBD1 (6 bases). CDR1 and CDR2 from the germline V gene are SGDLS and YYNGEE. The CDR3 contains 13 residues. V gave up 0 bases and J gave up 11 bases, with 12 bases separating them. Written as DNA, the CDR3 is TGTGCCAGCAGCGTAGAGGCAGGGGCCAAGCAGTTCTTC. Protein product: CASSVEAGAKQFF. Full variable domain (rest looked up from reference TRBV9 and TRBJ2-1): DSGVTQTPKHLITATGQRVTLRCSPRSGDLSVYWYQQSLDQGLQFLIQYYNGEERAKGNILERFSAQQFPDLHSELNLSSLELGDSALYFCASSVEAGAKQFFGPGTRLTVL.

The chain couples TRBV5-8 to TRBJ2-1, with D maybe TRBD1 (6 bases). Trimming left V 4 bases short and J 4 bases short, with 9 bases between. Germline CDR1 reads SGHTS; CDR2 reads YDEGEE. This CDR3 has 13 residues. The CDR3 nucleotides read TGTGCCAGCAGCGGAGACAGGTACAATGAGCAGTTCTTC. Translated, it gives CASSGDRYNEQFF.

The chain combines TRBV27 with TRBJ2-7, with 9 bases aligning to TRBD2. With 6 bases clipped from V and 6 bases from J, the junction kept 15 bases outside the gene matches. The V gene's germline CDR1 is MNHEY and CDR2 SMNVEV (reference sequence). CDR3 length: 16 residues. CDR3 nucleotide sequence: TGTGCCAGCAGCTCGGGGCTAGCGGGACGTCAAGGCGAGCAGTACTTC. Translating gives CASSSGLAGRQGEQYF.

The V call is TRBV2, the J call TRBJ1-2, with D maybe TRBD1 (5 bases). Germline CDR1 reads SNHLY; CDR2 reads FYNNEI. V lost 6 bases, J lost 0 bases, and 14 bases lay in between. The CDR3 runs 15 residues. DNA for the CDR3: TGTGCCAGCAGGGGCCGGGACCTGACTAACTATGGCTACACCTTC. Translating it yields CASRGRDLTNYGYTF.

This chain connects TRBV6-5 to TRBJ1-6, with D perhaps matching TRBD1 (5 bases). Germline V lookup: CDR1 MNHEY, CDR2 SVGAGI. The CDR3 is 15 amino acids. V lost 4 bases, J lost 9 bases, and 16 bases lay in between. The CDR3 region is CASSSHRGTGSPLHF. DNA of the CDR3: TGTGCCAGCAGTTCCCACCGGGGGACTGGTTCACCCCTCCACTTT.

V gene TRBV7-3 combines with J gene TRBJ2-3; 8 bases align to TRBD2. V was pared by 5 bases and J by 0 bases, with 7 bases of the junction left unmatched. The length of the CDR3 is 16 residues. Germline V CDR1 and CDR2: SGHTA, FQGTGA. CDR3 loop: CASSRVGLASTDTQYF. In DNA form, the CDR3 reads TGTGCCAGCAGCCGGGTTGGACTAGCAAGCACAGATACGCAGTATTTT.

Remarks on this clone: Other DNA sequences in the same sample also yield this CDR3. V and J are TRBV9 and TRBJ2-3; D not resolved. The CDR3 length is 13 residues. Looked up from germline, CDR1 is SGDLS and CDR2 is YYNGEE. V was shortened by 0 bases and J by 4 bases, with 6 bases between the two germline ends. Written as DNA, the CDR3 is TGTGCCAGCAGCGTAGTTGGTTCAGATACGCAGTATTTT. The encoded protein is CASSVVGSDTQYF.

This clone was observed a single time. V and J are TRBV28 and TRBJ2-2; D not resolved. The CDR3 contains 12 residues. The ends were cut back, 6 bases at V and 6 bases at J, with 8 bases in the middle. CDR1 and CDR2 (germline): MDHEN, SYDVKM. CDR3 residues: CASRQLPGELFF. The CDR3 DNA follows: TGTGCCAGCAGACAGTTGCCCGGGGAGCTGTTTTTT.

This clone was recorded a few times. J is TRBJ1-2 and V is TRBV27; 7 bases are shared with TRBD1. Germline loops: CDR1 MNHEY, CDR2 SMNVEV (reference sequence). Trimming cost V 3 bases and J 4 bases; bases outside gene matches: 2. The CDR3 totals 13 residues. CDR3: CASSFRDSYGYTF. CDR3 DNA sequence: TGTGCCAGCAGTTTCCGGGACAGCTATGGCTACACCTTC.

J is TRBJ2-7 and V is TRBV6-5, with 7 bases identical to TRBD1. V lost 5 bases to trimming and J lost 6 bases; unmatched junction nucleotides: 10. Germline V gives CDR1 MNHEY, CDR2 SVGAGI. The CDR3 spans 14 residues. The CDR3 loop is CASSLDRVVVEQYF. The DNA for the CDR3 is TGTGCCAGCAGTCTCGACAGGGTTGTGGTCGAGCAGTACTTC.

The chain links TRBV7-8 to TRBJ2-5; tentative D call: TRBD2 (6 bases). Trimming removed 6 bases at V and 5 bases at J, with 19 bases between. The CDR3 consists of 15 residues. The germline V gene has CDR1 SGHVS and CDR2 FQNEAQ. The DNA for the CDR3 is TGTGCCAGCAGAACTCGTGGGGGGTTGAGGGAGACCCAGTACTTC. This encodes CASRTRGGLRETQYF.

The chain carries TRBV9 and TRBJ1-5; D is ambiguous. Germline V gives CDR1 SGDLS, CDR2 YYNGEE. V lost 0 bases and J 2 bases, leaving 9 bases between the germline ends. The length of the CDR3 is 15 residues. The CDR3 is CASSVGGTRNQPQHF. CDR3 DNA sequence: TGTGCCAGCAGCGTAGGCGGAACCCGCAATCAGCCCCAGCATTTT.

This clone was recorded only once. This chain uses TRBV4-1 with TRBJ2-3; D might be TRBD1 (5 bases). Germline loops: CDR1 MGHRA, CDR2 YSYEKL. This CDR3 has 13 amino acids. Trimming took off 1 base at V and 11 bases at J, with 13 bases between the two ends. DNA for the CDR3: TGCGCCAGCAGCCAAGGACCCCTCGGACAGCAGTATTTT. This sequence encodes CASSQGPLGQQYF.

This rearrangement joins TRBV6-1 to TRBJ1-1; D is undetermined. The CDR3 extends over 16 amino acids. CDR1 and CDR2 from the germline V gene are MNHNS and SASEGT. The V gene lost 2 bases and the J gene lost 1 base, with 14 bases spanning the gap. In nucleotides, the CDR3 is TGTGCCAGCAGTGAATTCGTATGGGTGGGGAACACTGAAGCTTTCTTT. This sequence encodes CASSEFVWVGNTEAFF.

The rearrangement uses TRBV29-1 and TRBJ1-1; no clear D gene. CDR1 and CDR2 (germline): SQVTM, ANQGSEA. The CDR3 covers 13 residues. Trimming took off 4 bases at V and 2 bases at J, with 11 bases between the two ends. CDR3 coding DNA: TGCAGCGTTGTAGGCTCTTCAAACACTGAAGCTTTCTTT. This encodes CSVVGSSNTEAFF.